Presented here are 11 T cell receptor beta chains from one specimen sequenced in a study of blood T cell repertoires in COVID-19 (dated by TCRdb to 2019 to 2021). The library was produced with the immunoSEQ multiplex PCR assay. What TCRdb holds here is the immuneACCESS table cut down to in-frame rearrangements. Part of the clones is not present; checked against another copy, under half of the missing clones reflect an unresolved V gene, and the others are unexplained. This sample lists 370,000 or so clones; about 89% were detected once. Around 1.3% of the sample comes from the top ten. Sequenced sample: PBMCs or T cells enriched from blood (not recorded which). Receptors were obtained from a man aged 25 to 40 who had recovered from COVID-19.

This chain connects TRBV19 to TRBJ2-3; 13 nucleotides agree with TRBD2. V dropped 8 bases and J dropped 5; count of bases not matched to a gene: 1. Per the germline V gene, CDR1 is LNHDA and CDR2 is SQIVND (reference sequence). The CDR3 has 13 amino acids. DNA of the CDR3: TGTGCCAGTGGACTAGCGGGGGTAGATACGCAGTATTTT. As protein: CASGLAGVDTQYF.

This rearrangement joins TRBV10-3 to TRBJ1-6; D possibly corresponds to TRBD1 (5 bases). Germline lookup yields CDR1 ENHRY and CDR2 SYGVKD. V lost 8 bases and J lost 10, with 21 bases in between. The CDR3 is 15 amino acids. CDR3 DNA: TGTGCCATCTCGCGTTCGCGGGGGAAGGAGTCACCCCTCCACTTT. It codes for CAISRSRGKESPLHF.

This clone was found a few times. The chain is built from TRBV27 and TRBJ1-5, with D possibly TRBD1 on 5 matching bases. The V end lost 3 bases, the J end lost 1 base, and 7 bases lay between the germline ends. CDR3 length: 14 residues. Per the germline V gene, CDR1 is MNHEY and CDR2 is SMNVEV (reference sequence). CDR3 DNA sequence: TGTGCCAGCAGTTTTGGGGGGAGCAATCAGCCCCAGCATTTT. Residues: CASSFGGSNQPQHF.

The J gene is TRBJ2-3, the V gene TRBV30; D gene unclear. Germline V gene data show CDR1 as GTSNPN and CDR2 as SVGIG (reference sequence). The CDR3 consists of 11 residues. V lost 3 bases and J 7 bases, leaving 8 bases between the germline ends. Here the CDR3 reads CAWSSVHTQYF. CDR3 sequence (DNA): TGTGCCTGGAGCAGTGTTCATACGCAGTATTTT. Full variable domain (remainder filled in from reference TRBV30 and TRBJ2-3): SQTIHQWPATLVQPVGSPLSLECTVEGTSNPNLYWYRQAAGRGLQLLFYSVGIGQISSEVPQNLSASRPQDRQFILSSKKLLLSDSGFYLCAWSSVHTQYFGPGTRLTVL.

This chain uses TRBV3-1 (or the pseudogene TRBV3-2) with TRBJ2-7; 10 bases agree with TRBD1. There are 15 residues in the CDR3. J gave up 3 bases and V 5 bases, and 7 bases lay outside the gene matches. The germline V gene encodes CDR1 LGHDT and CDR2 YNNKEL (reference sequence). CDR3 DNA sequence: TGTGCCAGCAGCACCCCCGGGACAGGGGTCTACGAGCAGTACTTC. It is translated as CASSTPGTGVYEQYF.

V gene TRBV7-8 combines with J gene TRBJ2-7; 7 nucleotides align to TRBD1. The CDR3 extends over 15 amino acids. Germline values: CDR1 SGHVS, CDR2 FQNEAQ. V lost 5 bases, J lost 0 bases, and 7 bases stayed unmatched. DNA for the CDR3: TGTGCCAGCAGCCCCAGCCGGGACAGCTCCTACGAGCAGTACTTC. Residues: CASSPSRDSSYEQYF.

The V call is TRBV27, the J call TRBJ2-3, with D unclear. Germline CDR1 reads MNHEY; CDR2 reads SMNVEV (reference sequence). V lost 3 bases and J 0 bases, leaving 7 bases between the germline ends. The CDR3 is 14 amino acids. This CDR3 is CASSLVRSTDTQYF. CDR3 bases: TGTGCCAGCAGTTTGGTCAGGAGCACAGATACGCAGTATTTT.

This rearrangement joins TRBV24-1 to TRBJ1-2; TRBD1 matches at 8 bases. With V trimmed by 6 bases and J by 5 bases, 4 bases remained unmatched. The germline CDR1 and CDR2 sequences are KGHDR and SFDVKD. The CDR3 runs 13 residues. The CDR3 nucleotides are TGTGCCACCAGTACCGGACAGGGTTATGGCTACACCTTC. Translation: CATSTGQGYGYTF.

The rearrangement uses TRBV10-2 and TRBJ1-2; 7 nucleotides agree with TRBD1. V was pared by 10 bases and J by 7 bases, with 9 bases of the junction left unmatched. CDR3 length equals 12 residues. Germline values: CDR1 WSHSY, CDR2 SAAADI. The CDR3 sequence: CATTQGIRGYTF. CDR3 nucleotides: TGCGCCACCACACAGGGGATTCGTGGCTACACCTTC.

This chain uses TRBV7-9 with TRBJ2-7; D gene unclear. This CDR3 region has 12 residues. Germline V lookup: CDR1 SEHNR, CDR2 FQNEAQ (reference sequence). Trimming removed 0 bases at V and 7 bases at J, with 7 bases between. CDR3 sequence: CASSLAEREQYF. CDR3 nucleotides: TGTGCCAGCAGCTTAGCGGAGAGGGAGCAGTACTTC.

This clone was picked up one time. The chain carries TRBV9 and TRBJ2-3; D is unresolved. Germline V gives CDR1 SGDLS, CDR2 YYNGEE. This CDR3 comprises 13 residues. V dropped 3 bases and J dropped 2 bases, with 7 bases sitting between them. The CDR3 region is CASSESYTDTQYF. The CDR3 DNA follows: TGTGCCAGCAGCGAATCTTACACAGATACGCAGTATTTT.